Listed below are T cell receptor beta chains from one sample, sequenced in a study of cytomegalovirus exposure and HLA in healthy donors. The protocol was immunoSEQ multiplex PCR, while the TCRdb copy is restricted to in-frame clones and leaves out a portion. The sample includes more than 200,000 clones, 82% of them seen just once. Material for sequencing was PBMCs. The receptors shown here come from a man aged 40-50 years in good health and CMV-seropositive. The CDR3 runs from the conserved cysteine through the conserved F or W. D genes are given only for firm matches. Some rows mark clone size as missing; the rest say once, few, many or name a class of expanded clone.

v_gene	d_gene	abundance	j_gene	CDR3nt	CDR3aa
TRBV7-9	-	few	TRBJ1-4	TGTGCCAGCAGACCCATAGACAGCCCAACTAATGAAAAACTGTTTTTT	CASRPIDSPTNEKLFF
TRBV2	TRBD2	-	TRBJ2-7	TGTGCCAGCAGTGAAGCGCCAAGCGGGGGTACCTACGAGCAGTACTTC	CASSEAPSGGTYEQYF
TRBV5-6	-	-	TRBJ2-1	TGTGCCAGCGAGGCACTTTCCTACAATGAGCAGTTCTTC	CASEALSYNEQFF
TRBV4-1	-	-	TRBJ1-2	TGCACCAGCAGCCAAGAGGCGGGGCCCTATGGCTACACCTTC	CTSSQEAGPYGYTF
TRBV30	-	-	TRBJ1-4	TGTGCCTGGACCAGGGGAGTCGGTGCAACTAATGAAAAACTGTTTTTT	CAWTRGVGATNEKLFF
TRBV29-1	TRBD1	few	TRBJ1-1	TGCAGCGCTGACGCCGGGACAGGGTGGCAGGGAAACACTGAAGCTTTCTTT	CSADAGTGWQGNTEAFF
TRBV6-1	TRBD2	-	TRBJ2-5	TGTGCCAGCTCCTCTGGGACGGGAAGACTAGCGACCCAGTACTTC	CASSSGTGRLATQYF
TRBV7-2	-	-	TRBJ1-5	TGTGCCAGCAGCTTAGGGCGGGGTTGGGGTCAGCCCCAGCATTTT	CASSLGRGWGQPQHF
TRBV30	-	-	TRBJ2-6	TGTGCCTGGAATTCCGGTATTCACTCTGGGGCCAACGTCCTGACTTTC	CAWNSGIHSGANVLTF
TRBV7-9	TRBD1	-	TRBJ2-1	TGTGCCAGCAGCTCCGGGACAGGGAACAATGAGCAGTTCTTC	CASSSGTGNNEQFF
TRBV10-1	-	-	TRBJ2-6	TGCGCCAGCAGTGAGCCCGCGTGGGGATGGGAGGCGCCCCCTGGGGCCAACGTCCTGACTTTC	CASSEPAWGWEAPPGANVLTF
TRBV27	-	-	TRBJ1-1	TGTGCCAGCAGTTTAAAGGGGCGAGTGGGAATAGACACTGAAGCTTTCTTT	CASSLKGRVGIDTEAFF
TRBV14	TRBD2	-	TRBJ2-2	TGTGCCAGCAGCCACCTTCGAGCGGGAGTAGGCACCGGGGAGCTGTTTTTT	CASSHLRAGVGTGELFF
TRBV25-1	-	few	TRBJ2-3	TGTGCCAGCAGTGAATACCGGGACACAGATACGCAGTATTTT	CASSEYRDTDTQYF
TRBV7-6	TRBD2	-	TRBJ2-1	TGTGCCAGCAGCTTAGACACTGGGCTAGCGGGCAATGAGCAGTTCTTC	CASSLDTGLAGNEQFF
TRBV4-1	TRBD2	-	TRBJ2-7	TGCGCCAGCAGCCAAGTTGTCCTAGCGGGAATGGGCGAGCAGTACTTC	CASSQVVLAGMGEQYF
TRBV4-1	TRBD1	-	TRBJ1-3	TGCGCCAGCAGCCCACAGGGGTACGGAAACACCATATATTTT	CASSPQGYGNTIYF
TRBV6-5	-	few	TRBJ2-3	TGTGCCAGCAGTTGGCTCACCCGGGCAGATACGCAGTATTTT	CASSWLTRADTQYF
TRBV2	-	few	TRBJ2-5	TGTGCCACAGGAGGGGGCGGCGAGACCCAGTACTTC	CATGGGGETQYF
TRBV6-6	TRBD2	-	TRBJ2-2	TGTGCCAGCAGTTACTCTCGACTAGCAGGCACCGGGGAGCTGTTTTTT	CASSYSRLAGTGELFF
TRBV6-1	-	-	TRBJ1-2	TGTGCCAGCAGTAGGGACTTCGGTCCCCGAGGCTACACCTTC	CASSRDFGPRGYTF
TRBV4-1	TRBD1	-	TRBJ1-4	TGCGCCAGCAGCCAAGATAGTTGGGACAGGGCCGCAACTAATGAAAAACTGTTTTTT	CASSQDSWDRAATNEKLFF
TRBV27	TRBD1	-	TRBJ1-1	TGTGCCAGCAGTTTGAACAGGGGGCAAGGCACTGAAGCTTTCTTT	CASSLNRGQGTEAFF
TRBV6-5	-	-	TRBJ2-1	TGTGCCAGCAGTTACGACAGAGGCTCCTACAATGAGCAGTTCTTC	CASSYDRGSYNEQFF
TRBV6-5	TRBD1	-	TRBJ2-7	TGTGCCAGCAGCATGGACAGGGGTTCCTACGAGCAGTACTTC	CASSMDRGSYEQYF
TRBV27	TRBD2	-	TRBJ2-5	TGTGCCAGCAGTCCATTAGCGGGAGGGGGAGAGACCCAGTACTTC	CASSPLAGGGETQYF
TRBV30	-	-	TRBJ1-5	TGTGCCTGGAGTGCGCACGGGAGCGGCCAGCCCCAGCATTTT	CAWSAHGSGQPQHF
TRBV6-6	-	-	TRBJ1-2	TGTGCTATTGGCCAGGTGGATGGCTACACCTTC	CAIGQVDGYTF
TRBV27	-	-	TRBJ2-1	TGTGCCAGCAGTTTAGGGCAGGCCTACAATGAGCAGTTCTTC	CASSLGQAYNEQFF
TRBV12-5	TRBD1	-	TRBJ1-5	TGTGCTAGTGGTTTGGCGGGACAGGGAAATCAGCCCCAGCATTTT	CASGLAGQGNQPQHF
TRBV15	-	-	TRBJ2-1	TGTGCCACCTCATCCGGGACTGTCTATGAGCAGTTCTTC	CATSSGTVYEQFF
TRBV5-1	TRBD1	-	TRBJ1-2	TGCGCCAGCAGCTTGGGGGACAGGGCTAACTATGGCTACACCTTC	CASSLGDRANYGYTF
TRBV5-6	-	few	TRBJ2-2	TGTGCCAGCAGAAGGACTGGCCCGAACACCGGGGAGCTGTTTTTT	CASRRTGPNTGELFF
TRBV18	TRBD1	-	TRBJ2-7	TGTGCCAGCTCACCACGGACAGGGGCCGACGAGCAGTACTTC	CASSPRTGADEQYF
TRBV5-1	TRBD2	-	TRBJ2-1	TGCGCCAGCAGCACCTTGGGAGGGCCCTCCGTCTACAATGAGCAGTTCTTC	CASSTLGGPSVYNEQFF
TRBV11-2	TRBD1	-	TRBJ1-1	TGTGCCAGCAGCTTACGACAGGGGATCGGGAACACTGAAGCTTTCTTT	CASSLRQGIGNTEAFF
TRBV6-5	-	-	TRBJ2-1	TGTGCCAGCAGTTTCAGCGGTAGCTCCTACAATGAGCAGTTCTTC	CASSFSGSSYNEQFF
TRBV4-1	-	-	TRBJ2-7	TGCGCCAGCAGCCAATATAGCGCGGGGATCTACGAGCAGTACTTC	CASSQYSAGIYEQYF
TRBV29-1	-	-	TRBJ1-1	TGCAGCGTGGACACAGGAGTAATGAACACTGAAGCTTTCTTT	CSVDTGVMNTEAFF
TRBV19	-	few	TRBJ2-5	TGTGCCAGTAGTAAAGGACAGCAAGAGACCCAGTACTTC	CASSKGQQETQYF
TRBV18	-	-	TRBJ1-4	TGTGCCAGCTCCCGCGTAGATTCTTCTGAAAAACTGTTTTTT	CASSRVDSSEKLFF
TRBV6-1	-	few	TRBJ1-1	TGTGCCAGCAGTGAAGACCTCGGGGACACTGAAGCTTTCTTT	CASSEDLGDTEAFF
TRBV19	-	-	TRBJ1-1	TGTGCCAGTAAACAGAACACTGAAGCTTTCTTT	CASKQNTEAFF
TRBV5-1	-	-	TRBJ1-1	TGCGCCAGCAGCTTGGGGGCCGGGGGTACGGGCACTGAAGCTTTCTTT	CASSLGAGGTGTEAFF
TRBV7-3	-	-	TRBJ2-5	TGTGCCAGCAGCTTCGGTCCTGCAAAAGAGACCCAGTACTTC	CASSFGPAKETQYF
TRBV2	TRBD2	-	TRBJ2-4	TGTGCCAGCACGGCGCGGGAGAATGCCAAAAACATTCAGTACTTC	CASTARENAKNIQYF
TRBV29-1	-	-	TRBJ2-5	TGCAGCGTCCTCTTCCTCGGCGCGGCTCAAGAGACCCAGTACTTC	CSVLFLGAAQETQYF
TRBV15	TRBD1	-	TRBJ2-5	TGTGCCACCAGCAGAGAGGGGACAGGAGGAGAGACCCAGTACTTC	CATSREGTGGETQYF